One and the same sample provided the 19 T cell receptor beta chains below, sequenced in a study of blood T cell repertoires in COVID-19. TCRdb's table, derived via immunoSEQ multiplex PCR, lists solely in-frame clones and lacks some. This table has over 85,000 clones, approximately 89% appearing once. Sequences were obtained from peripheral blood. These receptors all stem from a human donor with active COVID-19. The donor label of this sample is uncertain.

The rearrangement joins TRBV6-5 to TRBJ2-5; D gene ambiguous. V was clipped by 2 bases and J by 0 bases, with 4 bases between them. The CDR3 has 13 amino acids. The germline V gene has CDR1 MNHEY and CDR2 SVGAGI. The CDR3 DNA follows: TGTGCCAGCAGTTACGCTAACCAAGAGACCCAGTACTTC. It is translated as CASSYANQETQYF.

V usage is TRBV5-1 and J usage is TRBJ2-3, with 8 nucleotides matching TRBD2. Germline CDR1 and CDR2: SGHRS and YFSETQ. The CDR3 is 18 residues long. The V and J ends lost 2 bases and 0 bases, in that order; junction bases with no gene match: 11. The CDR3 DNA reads TGCGCCAGCAGCTTCACTGGCGGGGGGTCGTCTAGCACAGATACGCAGTATTTT. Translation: CASSFTGGGSSSTDTQYF.

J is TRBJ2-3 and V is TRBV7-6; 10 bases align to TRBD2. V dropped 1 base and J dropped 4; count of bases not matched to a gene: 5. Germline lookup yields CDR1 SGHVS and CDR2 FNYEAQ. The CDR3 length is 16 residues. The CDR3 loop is CASSLVSGGAPDTQYF. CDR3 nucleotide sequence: TGTGCCAGCAGCTTAGTGAGCGGGGGGGCCCCAGATACGCAGTATTTT.

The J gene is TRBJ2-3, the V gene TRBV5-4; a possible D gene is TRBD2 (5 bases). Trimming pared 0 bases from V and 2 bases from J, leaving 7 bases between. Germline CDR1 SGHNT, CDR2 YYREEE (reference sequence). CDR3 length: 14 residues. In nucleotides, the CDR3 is TGTGCCAGCAGCTTGGAAGCGGCCACAGATACGCAGTATTTT. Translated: CASSLEAATDTQYF.

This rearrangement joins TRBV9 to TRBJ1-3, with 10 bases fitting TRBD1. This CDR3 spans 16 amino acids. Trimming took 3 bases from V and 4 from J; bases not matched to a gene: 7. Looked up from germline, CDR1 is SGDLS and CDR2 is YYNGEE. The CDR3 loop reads CASSGELTGGGNTIYF. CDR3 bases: TGTGCCAGCAGCGGAGAACTGACAGGGGGCGGAAACACCATATATTTT.

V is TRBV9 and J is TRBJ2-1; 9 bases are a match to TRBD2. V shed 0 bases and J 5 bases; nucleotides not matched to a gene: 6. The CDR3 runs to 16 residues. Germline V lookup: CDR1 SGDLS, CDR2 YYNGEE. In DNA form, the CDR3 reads TGTGCCAGCAGCGTAGGCGCTAGCGGGGCAGACAATGAGCAGTTCTTC. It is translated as CASSVGASGADNEQFF.

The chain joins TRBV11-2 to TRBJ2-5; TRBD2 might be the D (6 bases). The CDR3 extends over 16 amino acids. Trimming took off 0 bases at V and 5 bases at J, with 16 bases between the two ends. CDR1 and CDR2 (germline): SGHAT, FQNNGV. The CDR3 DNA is TGTGCCAGCAGCTTAGATCTCCCGGGAGTTGGTGAGACCCAGTACTTC. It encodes CASSLDLPGVGETQYF.

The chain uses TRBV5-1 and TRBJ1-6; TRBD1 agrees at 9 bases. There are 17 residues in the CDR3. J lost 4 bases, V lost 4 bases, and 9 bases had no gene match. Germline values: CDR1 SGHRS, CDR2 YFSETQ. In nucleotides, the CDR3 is TGCGCCAGCAGCATGCTGACAGGGGGAAGGTATAATTCACCCCTCCACTTT. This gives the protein CASSMLTGGRYNSPLHF.

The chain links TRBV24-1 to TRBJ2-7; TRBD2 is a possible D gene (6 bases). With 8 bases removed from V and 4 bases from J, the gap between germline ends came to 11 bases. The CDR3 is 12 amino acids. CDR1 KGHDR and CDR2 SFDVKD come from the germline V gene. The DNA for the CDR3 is TGTGCCACCAATGGGGACTTATACGAGCAGTACTTC. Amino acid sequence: CATNGDLYEQYF.

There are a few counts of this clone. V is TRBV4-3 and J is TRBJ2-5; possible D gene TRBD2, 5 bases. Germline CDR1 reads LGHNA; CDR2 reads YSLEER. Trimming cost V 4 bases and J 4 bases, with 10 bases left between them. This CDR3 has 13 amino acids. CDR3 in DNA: TGCGCCAGCAGCCTTGGGAGAAGAGAGACCCAGTACTTC. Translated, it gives CASSLGRRETQYF.

The CDR3 region is CASSERSGGSYEQYF. The CDR3 DNA follows: TGTGCCAGCAGTGAAAGAAGCGGGGGCTCCTACGAGCAGTACTTC. The chain employs TRBV6-1 and TRBJ2-7; 8 bases align to TRBD2. The CDR3 sequence is 15 residues long. In germline, CDR1 is MNHNS, CDR2 SASEGT. After removal of 2 bases from V and 0 bases from J, the junction contained 3 bases not matched to a gene.

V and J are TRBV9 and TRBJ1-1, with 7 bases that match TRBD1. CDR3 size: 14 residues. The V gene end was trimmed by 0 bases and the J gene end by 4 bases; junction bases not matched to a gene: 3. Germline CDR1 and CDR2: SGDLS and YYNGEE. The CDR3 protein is CASSVVDRITEAFF. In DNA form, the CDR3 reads TGTGCCAGCAGCGTAGTGGACAGGATCACTGAAGCTTTCTTT.

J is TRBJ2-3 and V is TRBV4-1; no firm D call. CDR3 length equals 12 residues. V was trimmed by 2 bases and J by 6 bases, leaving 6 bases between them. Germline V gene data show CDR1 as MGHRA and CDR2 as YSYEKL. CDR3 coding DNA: TGCGCCAGCAGCCAATTCCTGGATACGCAGTATTTT. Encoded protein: CASSQFLDTQYF.

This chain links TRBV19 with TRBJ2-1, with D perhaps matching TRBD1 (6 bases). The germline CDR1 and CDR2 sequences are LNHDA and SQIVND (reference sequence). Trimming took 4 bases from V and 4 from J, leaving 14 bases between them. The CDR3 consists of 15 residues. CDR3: CASSTGQGIYNEQFF. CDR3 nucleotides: TGTGCCAGTAGTACCGGGCAGGGGATTTACAATGAGCAGTTCTTC. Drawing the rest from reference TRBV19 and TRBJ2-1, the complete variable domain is DGGITQSPKYLFRKEGQNVTLSCEQNLNHDAMYWYRQDPGQGLRLIYYSQIVNDFQKGDIAEGYSVSREKKESFPLTVTSAQKNPTAFYLCASSTGQGIYNEQFFGPGTRLTVL.

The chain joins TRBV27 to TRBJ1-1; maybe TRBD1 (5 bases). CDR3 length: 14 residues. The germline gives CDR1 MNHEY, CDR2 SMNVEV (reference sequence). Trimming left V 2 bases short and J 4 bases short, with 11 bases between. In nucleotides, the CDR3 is TGTGCCAGCAGTTTAAGCGGCGGGGGCACTGAAGCTTTCTTT. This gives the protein CASSLSGGGTEAFF.

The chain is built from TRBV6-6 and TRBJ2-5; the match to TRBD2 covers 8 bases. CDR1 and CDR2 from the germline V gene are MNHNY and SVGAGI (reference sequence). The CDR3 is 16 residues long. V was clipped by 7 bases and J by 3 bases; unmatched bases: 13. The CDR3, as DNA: TGTGCCAGCACCTCGGGGGGACTAGTTGGTAAAGAGACCCAGTACTTC. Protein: CASTSGGLVGKETQYF.

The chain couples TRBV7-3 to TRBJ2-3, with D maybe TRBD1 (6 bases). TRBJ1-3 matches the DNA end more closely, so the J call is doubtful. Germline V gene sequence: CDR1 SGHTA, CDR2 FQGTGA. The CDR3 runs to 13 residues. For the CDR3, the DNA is TGTGCCAGCAGCCTAGGGAGGGGGTCCCCCATATATTTT. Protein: CASSLGRGSPIYF.

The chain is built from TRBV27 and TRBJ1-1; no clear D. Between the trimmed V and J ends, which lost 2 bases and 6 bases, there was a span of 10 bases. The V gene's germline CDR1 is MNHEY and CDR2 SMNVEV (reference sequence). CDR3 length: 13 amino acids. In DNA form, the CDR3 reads TGTGCCAGCAGTTTACAAGGGAGGGCTGAAGCTTTCTTT. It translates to CASSLQGRAEAFF.

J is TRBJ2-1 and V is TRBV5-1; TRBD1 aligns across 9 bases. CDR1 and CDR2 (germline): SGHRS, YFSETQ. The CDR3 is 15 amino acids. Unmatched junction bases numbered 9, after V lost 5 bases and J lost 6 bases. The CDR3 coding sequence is TGCGCCAGCAGTTTAGGACAGGGGAGGGCCAATGAGCAGTTCTTC. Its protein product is CASSLGQGRANEQFF.